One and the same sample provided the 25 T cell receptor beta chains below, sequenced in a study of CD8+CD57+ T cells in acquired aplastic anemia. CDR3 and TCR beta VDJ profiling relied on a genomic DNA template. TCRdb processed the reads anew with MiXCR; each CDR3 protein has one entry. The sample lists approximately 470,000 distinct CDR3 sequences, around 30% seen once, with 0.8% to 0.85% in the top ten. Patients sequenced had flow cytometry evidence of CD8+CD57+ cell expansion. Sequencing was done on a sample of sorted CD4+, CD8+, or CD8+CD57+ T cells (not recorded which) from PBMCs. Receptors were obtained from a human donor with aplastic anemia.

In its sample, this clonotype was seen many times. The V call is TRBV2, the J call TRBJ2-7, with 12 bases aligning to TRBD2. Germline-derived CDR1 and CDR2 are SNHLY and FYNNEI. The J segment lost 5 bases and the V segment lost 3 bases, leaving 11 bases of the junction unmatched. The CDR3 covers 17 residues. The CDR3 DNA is TGTGCCAGCAGTGAGGAGGTTCTAGCGGGAGGGTTGAACGAGCAGTACTTC. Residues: CASSEEVLAGGLNEQYF.

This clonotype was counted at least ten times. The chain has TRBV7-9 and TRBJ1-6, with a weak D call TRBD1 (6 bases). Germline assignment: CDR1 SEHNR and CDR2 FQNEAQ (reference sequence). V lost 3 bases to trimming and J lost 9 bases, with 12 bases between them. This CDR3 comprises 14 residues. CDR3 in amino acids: CASSFYRDGSPLHF. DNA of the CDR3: TGTGCCAGCAGCTTCTACAGGGATGGTTCACCCCTCCACTTT.

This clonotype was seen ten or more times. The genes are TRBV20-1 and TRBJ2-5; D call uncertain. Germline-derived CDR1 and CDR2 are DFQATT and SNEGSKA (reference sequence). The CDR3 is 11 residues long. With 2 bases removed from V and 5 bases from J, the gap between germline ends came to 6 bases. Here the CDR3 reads CSARIGETQYF. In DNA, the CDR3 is TGCAGTGCTAGAATCGGGGAGACCCAGTACTTC.

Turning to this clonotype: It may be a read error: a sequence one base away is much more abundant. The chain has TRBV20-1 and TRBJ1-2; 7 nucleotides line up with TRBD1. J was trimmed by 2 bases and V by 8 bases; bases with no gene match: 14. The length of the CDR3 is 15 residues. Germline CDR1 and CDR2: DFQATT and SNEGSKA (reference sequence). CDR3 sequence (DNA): TGCAGTACATACTGGCTGGGACAGAAGAACTATGGCTACACCTTC. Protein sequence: CSTYWLGQKNYGYTF.

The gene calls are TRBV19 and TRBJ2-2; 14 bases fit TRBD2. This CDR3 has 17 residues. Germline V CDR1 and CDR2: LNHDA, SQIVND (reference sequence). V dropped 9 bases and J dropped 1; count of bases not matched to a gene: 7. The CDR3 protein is CASSTTSGRVNTGELFF. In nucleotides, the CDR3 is TGTGCCAGCTCTACGACTAGCGGGAGGGTGAACACCGGGGAGCTGTTTTTT.

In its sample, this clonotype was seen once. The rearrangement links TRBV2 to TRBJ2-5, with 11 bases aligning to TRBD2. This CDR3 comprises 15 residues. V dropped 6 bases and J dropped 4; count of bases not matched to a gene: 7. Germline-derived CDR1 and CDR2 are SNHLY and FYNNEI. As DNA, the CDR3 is TGTGCCAGCAGCGCCGAACTAGCGGGGGTAGAGACCCAGTACTTC. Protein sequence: CASSAELAGVETQYF.

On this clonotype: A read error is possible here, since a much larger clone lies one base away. Written as DNA, the CDR3 is TGTGTCAGCAGCTTAGGGCCGGATGGCTACACCTTC. Its translation: CVSSLGPDGYTF. The chain recombines TRBV11-1 with TRBJ1-2; no firm D call. CDR1 is SGHAT, CDR2 FQDESV, per germline (reference sequence). This CDR3 has 12 amino acids.

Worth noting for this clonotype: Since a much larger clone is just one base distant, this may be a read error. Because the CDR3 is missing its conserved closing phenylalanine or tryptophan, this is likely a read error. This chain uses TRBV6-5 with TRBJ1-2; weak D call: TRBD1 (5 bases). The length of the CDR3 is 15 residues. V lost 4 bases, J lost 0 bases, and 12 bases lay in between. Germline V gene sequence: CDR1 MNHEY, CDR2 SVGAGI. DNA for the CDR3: TGTGCCAGCAGTTCGCCGGACAAGACTAACTATGGCTACACCTCC. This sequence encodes CASSSPDKTNYGYTS.

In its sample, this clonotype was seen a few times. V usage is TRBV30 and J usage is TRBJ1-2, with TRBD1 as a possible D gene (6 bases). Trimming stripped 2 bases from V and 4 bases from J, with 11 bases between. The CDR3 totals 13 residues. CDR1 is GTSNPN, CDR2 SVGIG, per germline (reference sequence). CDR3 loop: CAWSWTASYGYTF. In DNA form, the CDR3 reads TGTGCCTGGAGTTGGACAGCTAGCTATGGCTACACCTTC.

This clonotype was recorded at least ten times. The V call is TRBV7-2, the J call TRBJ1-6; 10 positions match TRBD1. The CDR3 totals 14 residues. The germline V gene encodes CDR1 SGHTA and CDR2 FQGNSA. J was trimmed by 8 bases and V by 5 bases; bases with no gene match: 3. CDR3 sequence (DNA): TGTGCCAGCAGCCGACAGGGGGCTGATTCACCCCTCCACTTT. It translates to CASSRQGADSPLHF.

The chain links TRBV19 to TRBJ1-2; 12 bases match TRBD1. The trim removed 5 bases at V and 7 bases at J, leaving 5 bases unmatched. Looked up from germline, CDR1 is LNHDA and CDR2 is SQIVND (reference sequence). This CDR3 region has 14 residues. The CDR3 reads CASSGGTGGLGYTF. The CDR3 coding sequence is TGTGCCAGTAGTGGGGGGACAGGGGGCCTTGGCTACACCTTC. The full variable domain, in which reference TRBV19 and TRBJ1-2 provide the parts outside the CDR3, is DGGITQSPKYLFRKEGQNVTLSCEQNLNHDAMYWYRQDPGQGLRLIYYSQIVNDFQKGDIAEGYSVSREKKESFPLTVTSAQKNPTAFYLCASSGGTGGLGYTFGSGTRLTVV.

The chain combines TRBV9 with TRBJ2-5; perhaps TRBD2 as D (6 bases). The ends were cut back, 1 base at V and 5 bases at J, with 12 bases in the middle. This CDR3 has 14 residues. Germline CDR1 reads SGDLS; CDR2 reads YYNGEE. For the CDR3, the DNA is TGTGCCAGCAGCGTAAACAGTGGGAGGGAGACCCAGTACTTC. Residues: CASSVNSGRETQYF.

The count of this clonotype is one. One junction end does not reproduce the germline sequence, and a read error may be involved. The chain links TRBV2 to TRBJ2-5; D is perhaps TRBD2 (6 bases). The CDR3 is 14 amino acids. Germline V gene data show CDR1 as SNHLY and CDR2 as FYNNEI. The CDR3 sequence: CASSGGIIEETQYF. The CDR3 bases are TGTGCCAGTAGTGGAGGGATAATCGAAGAGACCCAGTACTTC.

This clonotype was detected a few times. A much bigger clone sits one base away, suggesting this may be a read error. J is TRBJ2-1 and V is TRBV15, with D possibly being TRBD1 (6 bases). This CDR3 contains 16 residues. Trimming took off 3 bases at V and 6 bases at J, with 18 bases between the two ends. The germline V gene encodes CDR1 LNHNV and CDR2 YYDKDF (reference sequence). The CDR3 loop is CATSSHTGQRGNEQFF. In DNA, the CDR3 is TGTGCCACCAGCAGCCATACAGGGCAACGTGGCAATGAGCAGTTCTTC.

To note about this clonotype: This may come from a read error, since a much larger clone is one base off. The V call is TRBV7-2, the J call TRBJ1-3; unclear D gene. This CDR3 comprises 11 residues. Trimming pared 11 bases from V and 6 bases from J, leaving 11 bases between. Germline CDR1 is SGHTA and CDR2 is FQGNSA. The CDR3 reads CAGAKENTIYF. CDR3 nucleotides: TGTGCCGGCGCCAAGGAAAACACCATATATTTT.

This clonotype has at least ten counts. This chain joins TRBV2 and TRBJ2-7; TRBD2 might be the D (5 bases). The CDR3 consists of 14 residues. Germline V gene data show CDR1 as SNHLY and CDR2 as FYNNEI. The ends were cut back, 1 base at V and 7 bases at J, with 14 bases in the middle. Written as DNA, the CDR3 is TGTGCCAGCAGTGAAGGGGTCGCCCCGGGAGAGCAGTACTTC. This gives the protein CASSEGVAPGEQYF.

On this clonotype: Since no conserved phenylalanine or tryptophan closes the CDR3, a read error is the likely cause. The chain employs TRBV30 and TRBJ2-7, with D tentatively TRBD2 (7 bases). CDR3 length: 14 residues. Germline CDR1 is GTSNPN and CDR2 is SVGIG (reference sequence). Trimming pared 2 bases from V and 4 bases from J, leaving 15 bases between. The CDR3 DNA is TGTGCCTGGAGTAAGGGAGGGGGAAATTACGAGCAGTACCTC. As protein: CAWSKGGGNYEQYL.

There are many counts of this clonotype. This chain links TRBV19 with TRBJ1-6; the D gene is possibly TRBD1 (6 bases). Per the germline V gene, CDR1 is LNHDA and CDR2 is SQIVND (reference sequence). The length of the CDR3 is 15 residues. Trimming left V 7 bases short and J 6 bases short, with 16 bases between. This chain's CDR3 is CASTLDSISNSPLHF. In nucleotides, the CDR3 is TGTGCCAGTACCTTGGACAGCATTAGTAATTCACCCCTCCACTTT.

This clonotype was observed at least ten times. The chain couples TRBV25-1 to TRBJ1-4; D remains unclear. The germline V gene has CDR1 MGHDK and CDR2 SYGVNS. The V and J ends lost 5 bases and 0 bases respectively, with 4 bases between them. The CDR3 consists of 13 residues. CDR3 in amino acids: CASSSATNEKLFF. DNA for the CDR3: TGTGCCAGCAGTTCTGCAACTAATGAAAAACTGTTTTTT.

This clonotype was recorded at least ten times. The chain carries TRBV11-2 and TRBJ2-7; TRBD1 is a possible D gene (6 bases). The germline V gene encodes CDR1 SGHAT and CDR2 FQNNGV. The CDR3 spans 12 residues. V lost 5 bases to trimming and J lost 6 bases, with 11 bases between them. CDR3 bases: TGTGCCAGCAGCCAAACAGGGCGCGAGCAGTACTTC. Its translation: CASSQTGREQYF.

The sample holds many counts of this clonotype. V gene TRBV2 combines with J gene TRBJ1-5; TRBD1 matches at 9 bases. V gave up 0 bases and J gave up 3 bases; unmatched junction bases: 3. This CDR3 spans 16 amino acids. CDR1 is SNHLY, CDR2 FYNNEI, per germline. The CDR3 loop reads CASSEADRGLNQPQHF. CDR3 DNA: TGTGCCAGCAGTGAAGCGGACAGGGGCCTCAATCAGCCCCAGCATTTT.

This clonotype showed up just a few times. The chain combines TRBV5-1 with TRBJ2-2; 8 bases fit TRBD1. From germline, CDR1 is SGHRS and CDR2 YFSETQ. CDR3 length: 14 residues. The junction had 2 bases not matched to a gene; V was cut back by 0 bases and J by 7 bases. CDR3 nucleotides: TGCGCCAGCAGCTTGGGACAGGGGATCGGGGAGCTGTTTTTT. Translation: CASSLGQGIGELFF.

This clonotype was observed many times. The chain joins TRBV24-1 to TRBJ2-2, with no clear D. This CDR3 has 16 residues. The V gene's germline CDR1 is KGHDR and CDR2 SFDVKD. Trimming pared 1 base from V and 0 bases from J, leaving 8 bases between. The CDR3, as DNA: TGTGCCACCAGTGATTTTGGCACCTCGAACACCGGGGAGCTGTTTTTT. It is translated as CATSDFGTSNTGELFF.

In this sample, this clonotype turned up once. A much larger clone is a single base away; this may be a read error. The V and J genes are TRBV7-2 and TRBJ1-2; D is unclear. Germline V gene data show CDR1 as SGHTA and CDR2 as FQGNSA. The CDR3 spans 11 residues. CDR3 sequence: CASSEQYGCTF. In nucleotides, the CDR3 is TGTGCCAGCAGTGAACAATATGGCTGCACCTTC.

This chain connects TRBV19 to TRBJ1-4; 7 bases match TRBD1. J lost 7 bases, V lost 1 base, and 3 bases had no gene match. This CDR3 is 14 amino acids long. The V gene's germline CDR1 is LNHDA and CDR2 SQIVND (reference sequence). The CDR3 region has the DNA TGTGCCAGTAGTATAGGGACAGGCGTTGAAAAACTGTTTTTT. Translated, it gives CASSIGTGVEKLFF.